The 29 T cell receptor beta chains presented below share a single source sample, sequenced in a study of Ad26.COV2.S vaccination and SARS-CoV-2 variants. Treatment: some 19 received Ad26.COV2.S at low or high dose, single or two shots; about five received placebo; per-sample allocation not given. Samples analyzed were those drawn on day 63 after the first vaccine or placebo injection. Repertoires were generated with immunoSEQ multiplex PCR, while TCRdb's copy carries only in-frame clones and drops some. The profile covers about 400,000 clones, with roughly four fifths appearing a single time and approximately 7% taken by the ten largest. This specimen was peripheral blood, taken in a trial of Ad26.COV2.S vaccine versus placebo. These receptors all stem from a person between 18 and 60 years old who received the Ad26.COV2.S COVID-19 vaccine or a placebo.

This chain links TRBV24-1 with TRBJ2-5; D call uncertain. Germline V gives CDR1 KGHDR, CDR2 SFDVKD. Trimming cost V 3 bases and J 2 bases, with 9 bases left between them. The CDR3 covers 14 residues. This CDR3 is CATSDPSTQETQYF. The CDR3 DNA reads as TGTGCCACCAGTGATCCCTCGACGCAAGAGACCCAGTACTTC.

This clone was seen more than once but under ten times. The rearrangement links TRBV13 to TRBJ2-2, with 14 bases fitting TRBD2. Germline V CDR1 and CDR2: PRHDT, FYEKMQ (reference sequence). This CDR3 region has 19 residues. The V and J ends lost 5 bases and 4 bases, in that order; junction bases with no gene match: 12. CDR3 residues: CASSPGLAGGRRRTGELFF. The CDR3 DNA sequence: TGTGCCAGCAGCCCTGGACTAGCGGGAGGCCGCCGGCGCACCGGGGAGCTGTTTTTT. Variable domain in full (rest from reference TRBV13 and TRBJ2-2): AAGVIQSPRHLIKEKRETATLKCYPIPRHDTVYWYQQGPGQDPQFLISFYEKMQSDKGSIPDRFSAQQFSDYHSELNMSSLELGDSALYFCASSPGLAGGRRRTGELFFGEGSRLTVL.

The count of this clone is one. V gene TRBV5-4 combines with J gene TRBJ2-4; no definite D call. The CDR3 is 12 amino acids. Germline V gives CDR1 SGHNT, CDR2 YYREEE (reference sequence). Trimming took off 1 base at V and 6 bases at J, with 5 bases between the two ends. CDR3 nucleotide sequence: TGTGCCAGCAGCTTGAATGCAAACATTCAGTACTTC. Its protein product is CASSLNANIQYF.

The gene calls are TRBV10-3 and TRBJ2-1; D unclear. Trimming shortened V by 6 bases and J by 5 bases, and 11 bases separated the two germline ends. This CDR3 has 13 residues. Per the germline V gene, CDR1 is ENHRY and CDR2 is SYGVKD. CDR3 sequence: CAISSPPDNEQFF. In DNA form, the CDR3 reads TGTGCCATCAGCAGCCCACCAGACAATGAGCAGTTCTTC.

The chain recombines TRBV7-2 with TRBJ2-6; D call uncertain. Germline loops: CDR1 SGHTA, CDR2 FQGNSA. Trimming removed 2 bases from V and 2 bases from J, with 10 bases in between. The CDR3 is 16 residues long. This CDR3 is CASSLSPVAGANVLTF. CDR3 coding DNA: TGTGCCAGCAGCTTAAGTCCCGTTGCTGGGGCCAACGTCCTGACTTTC.

This chain links TRBV27 with TRBJ2-4; 11 positions match TRBD1. Germline V gene sequence: CDR1 MNHEY, CDR2 SMNVEV (reference sequence). The CDR3 spans 17 residues. Trimming cost V 4 bases and J 2 bases; bases outside gene matches: 7. CDR3 bases: TGTGCCAGCAGTTCGGGGACAGGGGGTGTCTCCAAAAACATTCAGTACTTC. It encodes CASSSGTGGVSKNIQYF.

This chain connects TRBV5-6 to TRBJ1-4; TRBD1 matches at 8 bases. The CDR3 is 15 residues long. The V segment lost 2 bases and the J segment 8 bases; nucleotides outside the gene matches: 8. CDR1 and CDR2 from the germline V gene are SGHDT and YYEEEE. The CDR3 DNA is TGTGCCAGCAGCTTAAGGGCAGGGGGCAAAGAAAAACTGTTTTTT. It codes for CASSLRAGGKEKLFF.

The V and J genes are TRBV7-6 and TRBJ1-2, with 7 bases identical to TRBD1. CDR3 size: 16 residues. V lost 5 bases, J lost 7 bases, and 16 bases stayed unmatched. The V gene's germline CDR1 is SGHVS and CDR2 FNYEAQ. CDR3 sequence: CASSPQQGPRDGGYTF. The CDR3 DNA follows: TGTGCCAGCAGCCCACAACAGGGGCCACGGGACGGTGGCTACACCTTC.

The chain employs TRBV7-9 and TRBJ1-1; perhaps TRBD1 as D (6 bases). Trimming removed 7 bases from V and 0 bases from J, with 15 bases in between. This CDR3 region has 15 residues. Germline V gives CDR1 SEHNR, CDR2 FQNEAQ (reference sequence). The CDR3 sequence: CASTGRGEMNTEAFF. The CDR3 coding sequence is TGTGCCAGCACAGGGAGGGGGGAGATGAACACTGAAGCTTTCTTT.

V gene TRBV15 combines with J gene TRBJ2-3; TRBD2 aligns across 8 bases. V gave up 3 bases and J gave up 0 bases; unmatched junction bases: 5. Germline CDR1 reads LNHNV; CDR2 reads YYDKDF (reference sequence). CDR3 length: 16 amino acids. The chain's CDR3 is CATSSGLAGSTDTQYF. CDR3 DNA: TGTGCCACCAGCAGCGGACTAGCCGGCAGCACAGATACGCAGTATTTT. The complete variable domain, with remaining parts taken from reference TRBV15 and TRBJ2-3, reads DAMVIQNPRYQVTQFGKPVTLSCSQTLNHNVMYWYQQKSSQAPKLLFHYYDKDFNNEADTPDNFQSRRPNTSFCFLDIRSPGLGDTAMYLCATSSGLAGSTDTQYFGPGTRLTVL.

This chain uses TRBV4-2 with TRBJ1-5; D is ambiguous. Trimming stripped 0 bases from V and 7 bases from J, with 13 bases between. This CDR3 contains 15 residues. Germline lookup yields CDR1 LGHNA and CDR2 YNFKEQ. The CDR3 here is CASSQDLIVSQPQHF. In nucleotides, the CDR3 is TGTGCCAGCAGCCAAGATTTAATTGTTTCCCAGCCCCAGCATTTT.

This sequence joins TRBV7-9 and TRBJ2-7; D unclear. The CDR3 consists of 13 residues. CDR1 is SEHNR and CDR2 is FQNEAQ in the germline V gene (reference sequence). V lost 5 bases, J lost 5 bases, and 13 bases lay in between. CDR3 sequence: CASSPEGLDEQYF. The CDR3 DNA follows: TGTGCCAGCAGCCCCGAAGGGTTAGACGAGCAGTACTTC.

The V call is TRBV3-1 (or the pseudogene TRBV3-2), the J call TRBJ2-7; 13 bases align to TRBD2. The V gene end was trimmed by 4 bases and the J gene end by 2 bases; junction bases not matched to a gene: 5. The CDR3 has 16 residues. Germline CDR1 and CDR2: LGHDT and YNNKEL (reference sequence). The CDR3 DNA sequence: TGTGCCAGCAGCCCGAGAACTAGCGGGAGGGCCTACGAGCAGTACTTC. It specifies CASSPRTSGRAYEQYF.

V and J are TRBV24-1 and TRBJ2-6, with unresolved D. V lost 1 base to trimming and J lost 2 bases, with 17 bases between them. There are 19 residues in the CDR3. Germline V gene lookup returns CDR1 KGHDR and CDR2 SFDVKD. CDR3 in amino acids: CATSDFLGPQTTGANVLTF. As DNA, the CDR3 is TGTGCCACCAGTGATTTTCTAGGACCCCAAACCACTGGGGCCAACGTCCTGACTTTC.

The chain uses TRBV4-2 and TRBJ1-2, with TRBD1 as a possible D gene (6 bases). This CDR3 comprises 17 residues. Trimming stripped 2 bases from V and 1 base from J, with 17 bases between. CDR1 and CDR2 (germline): LGHNA, YNFKEQ. In DNA form, the CDR3 reads TGTGCCAGCAGCCAATCGAATTGGGGGCATGGTAACTATGGCTACACCTTC. This encodes CASSQSNWGHGNYGYTF.

The J gene is TRBJ2-2, the V gene TRBV7-6; TRBD2 matches 9 bases. The CDR3 is 17 residues long. In germline, CDR1 is SGHVS, CDR2 FNYEAQ. V shed 5 bases, J shed 7 bases, and the junction held 14 bases outside the gene matches. The CDR3 loop is CASSVISTSGGVGELFF. The CDR3 DNA sequence: TGTGCCAGCAGCGTGATTTCGACTAGCGGAGGGGTCGGGGAGCTGTTTTTT. The complete variable domain, with remaining parts taken from reference TRBV7-6 and TRBJ2-2, reads GAGVSQSPRYKVTKRGQDVALRCDPISGHVSLYWYRQALGQGPEFLTYFNYEAQQDKSGLPNDRFSAERPEGSISTLTIQRTEQRDSAMYRCASSVISTSGGVGELFFGEGSRLTVL.

Here the CDR3 reads CASRLGAGVTEAFF. CDR3 nucleotides: TGTGCCAGCAGACTTGGGGCGGGGGTCACTGAAGCTTTCTTT. This rearrangement joins TRBV7-2 to TRBJ1-1; possible D gene TRBD1, 5 bases. The CDR3 extends over 14 amino acids. V was clipped by 6 bases and J by 4 bases, with 15 bases between them. The germline V gene has CDR1 SGHTA and CDR2 FQGNSA.

This clone has only one observation. The chain couples TRBV18 to TRBJ2-3; no definite D call. The length of the CDR3 is 11 residues. The V end lost 4 bases, the J end lost 5 bases, and 4 bases lay between the germline ends. CDR1 and CDR2 (germline): KGHSH, LQKENI. The CDR3 DNA is TGTGCCAGCTCACGGGGAGATACGCAGTATTTT. Translated: CASSRGDTQYF.

The V call is TRBV5-1, the J call TRBJ1-1; D gene uncertain. The V end lost 3 bases, the J end lost 1 base, and 25 bases lay between the germline ends. CDR3 size: 19 residues. Looked up from germline, CDR1 is SGHRS and CDR2 is YFSETQ. In DNA, the CDR3 is TGCGCCAGCAGCTACCCAGAAAATCGACCCCGCCTTGGGAACACTGAAGCTTTCTTT. It codes for CASSYPENRPRLGNTEAFF. Variable domain in full (rest from reference TRBV5-1 and TRBJ1-1): KAGVTQTPRYLIKTRGQQVTLSCSPISGHRSVSWYQQTPGQGLQFLFEYFSETQRNKGNFPGRFSGRQFSNSRSEMNVSTLELGDSALYLCASSYPENRPRLGNTEAFFGQGTRLTVV.

The V call is TRBV4-1, the J call TRBJ2-5; 8 bases agree with TRBD2. The germline V gene encodes CDR1 MGHRA and CDR2 YSYEKL. This CDR3 contains 15 residues. After removal of 4 bases from V and 2 bases from J, the junction contained 6 bases not matched to a gene. The CDR3 DNA reads TGCGCCAGCAGCCCTACCGGACTAGCACAAGAGACCCAGTACTTC. Its translation is CASSPTGLAQETQYF.

The chain employs TRBV21-1 and TRBJ1-5. TRBV21-1 is a pseudogene segment. This CDR3 spans 19 amino acids. As DNA, the CDR3 is TGTGCTACAAAAAAAAGGCCGGGGAACAGGCCATATAGCAATCAGCCCCAGCATTTT. Translated, it gives CATKKRPGNRPYSNQPQHF.

The chain recombines TRBV3-1 (or the pseudogene TRBV3-2) with TRBJ1-6, with D perhaps TRBD1 (6 bases). Trimming took off 4 bases at V and 9 bases at J, with 16 bases between the two ends. There are 15 residues in the CDR3. Germline V gene lookup returns CDR1 LGHDT and CDR2 YNNKEL (reference sequence). This chain's CDR3 is CASSPSRQVGSPLHF. The CDR3 DNA is TGTGCCAGCAGCCCTAGTAGACAGGTTGGTTCACCCCTCCACTTT.

This chain links TRBV3-1 (or the pseudogene TRBV3-2) with TRBJ2-7; D unclear. This CDR3 contains 13 residues. Germline CDR1 is LGHDT and CDR2 is YNNKEL (reference sequence). The germline V and J ends were trimmed by 3 bases and 2 bases, with 8 bases remaining between them. The CDR3 DNA reads as TGTGCCAGCAGCCACCAGGCTCCCTACGAGCAGTACTTC. It encodes CASSHQAPYEQYF.

This clone occurred a few times. The chain combines TRBV6-4 with TRBJ1-2; 9 bases line up with TRBD1. Germline V gene sequence: CDR1 MRHNA, CDR2 SNTAGT. V lost 6 bases to trimming and J lost 2 bases; unmatched junction nucleotides: 1. The CDR3 has 13 amino acids. Here the CDR3 reads CASRGTGNYGYTF. DNA for the CDR3: TGTGCCAGCAGGGGGACAGGGAACTATGGCTACACCTTC.

CDR3 DNA: TGTGCCAGCAGCCAAGGTCGTCGACTGCGGGGCACCGGGGAGCTGTTTTTT. This gives the protein CASSQGRRLRGTGELFF. The chain employs TRBV4-2 and TRBJ2-2; D might be TRBD2 (6 bases). The germline V gene encodes CDR1 LGHNA and CDR2 YNFKEQ. The length of the CDR3 is 17 residues. Trimming stripped 1 base from V and 4 bases from J, with 16 bases between.

This clone has more than one count but fewer than ten. This chain connects TRBV10-1 to TRBJ2-7; D not certain. The CDR3 is 13 amino acids. Deletions cut 0 bases from V and 0 bases from J, with 3 bases between. The V gene's germline CDR1 is WNHNN and CDR2 SYGVQD (reference sequence). The CDR3 bases are TGCGCCAGCAGTGAGTCAGGCTCCTACGAGCAGTACTTC. This translates into CASSESGSYEQYF.

This chain joins TRBV2 and TRBJ1-4, with TRBD1 matching 8 bases. V dropped 6 bases and J dropped 5; count of bases not matched to a gene: 11. Germline lookup yields CDR1 SNHLY and CDR2 FYNNEI. The CDR3 covers 16 residues. The CDR3 spells CASSDGDRGGNEKLFF. CDR3 in DNA: TGTGCCAGCAGCGACGGAGACAGGGGAGGAAATGAAAAACTGTTTTTT. Variable domain in full (rest from reference TRBV2 and TRBJ1-4): EPEVTQTPSHQVTQMGQEVILRCVPISNHLYFYWYRQILGQKVEFLVSFYNNEISEKSEIFDDQFSVERPDGSNFTLKIRSTKLEDSAMYFCASSDGDRGGNEKLFFGSGTQLSVL.

This clone was picked up one time. The same CDR3 can be traced to other DNA sequences in this sample. DNA of the CDR3: TGTGCCAGCAGTATAAACTATGGCTACACCTTC. Amino acid sequence: CASSINYGYTF. The V and J genes are TRBV28 and TRBJ1-2, with D unclear. Germline loops: CDR1 MDHEN, CDR2 SYDVKM. The CDR3 length is 11 residues. The ends were cut back, 5 bases at V and 2 bases at J, with 3 bases in the middle.

This clone was seen more than once but under ten times. The chain's CDR3 is CASSSEGAAPLHF. DNA of the CDR3: TGTGCCAGCAGTTCCGAAGGGGCGGCACCCCTCCACTTT. The chain combines TRBV6-5 with TRBJ1-6; D may be TRBD1 (5 bases). V was shortened by 4 bases and J by 11 bases, with 12 bases between the two germline ends. CDR1 is MNHEY, CDR2 SVGAGI, per germline. This CDR3 region has 13 residues.